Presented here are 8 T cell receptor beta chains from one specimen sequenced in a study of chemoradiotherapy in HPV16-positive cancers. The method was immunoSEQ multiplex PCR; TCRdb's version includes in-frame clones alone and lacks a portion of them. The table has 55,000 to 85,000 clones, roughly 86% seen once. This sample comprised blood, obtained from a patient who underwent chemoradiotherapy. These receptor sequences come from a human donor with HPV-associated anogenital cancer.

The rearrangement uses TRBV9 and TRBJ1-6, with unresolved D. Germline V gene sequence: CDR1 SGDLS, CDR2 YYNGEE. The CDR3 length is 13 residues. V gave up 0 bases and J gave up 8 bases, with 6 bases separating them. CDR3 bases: TGTGCCAGCAGCGTAGCGATCGATTCACCCCTCCACTTT. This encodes CASSVAIDSPLHF.

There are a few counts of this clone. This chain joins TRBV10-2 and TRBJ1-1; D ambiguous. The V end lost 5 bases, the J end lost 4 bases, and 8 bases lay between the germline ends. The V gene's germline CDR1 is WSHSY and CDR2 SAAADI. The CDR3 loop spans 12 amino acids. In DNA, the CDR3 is TGCGCCAGCAGTCCGGGGTCCACTGAAGCTTTCTTT. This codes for CASSPGSTEAFF.

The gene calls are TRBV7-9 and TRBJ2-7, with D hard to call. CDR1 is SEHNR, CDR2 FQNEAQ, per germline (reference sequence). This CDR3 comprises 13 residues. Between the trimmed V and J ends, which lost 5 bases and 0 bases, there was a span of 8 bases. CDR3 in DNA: TGTGCCAGCAGCCTAGGGATCTCCTACGAGCAGTACTTC. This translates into CASSLGISYEQYF.

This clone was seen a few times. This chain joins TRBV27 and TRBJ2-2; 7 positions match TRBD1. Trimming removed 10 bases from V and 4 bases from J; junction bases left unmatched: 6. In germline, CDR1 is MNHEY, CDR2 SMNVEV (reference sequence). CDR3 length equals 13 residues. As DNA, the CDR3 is TGTGCCACCAAGACAGGGAGCACCGGGGAGCTGTTTTTT. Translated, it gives CATKTGSTGELFF.

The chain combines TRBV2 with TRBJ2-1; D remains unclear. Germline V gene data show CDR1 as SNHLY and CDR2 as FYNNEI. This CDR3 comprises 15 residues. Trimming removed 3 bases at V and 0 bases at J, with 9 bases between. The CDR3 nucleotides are TGTGCCAGCAGTGATTCTCCGTACTCCTACAATGAGCAGTTCTTC. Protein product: CASSDSPYSYNEQFF.

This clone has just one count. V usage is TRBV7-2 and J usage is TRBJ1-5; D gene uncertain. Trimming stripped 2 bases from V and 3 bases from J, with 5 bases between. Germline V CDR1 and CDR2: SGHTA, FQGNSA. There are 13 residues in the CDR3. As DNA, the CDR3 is TGTGCCAGCAGCTTACGGACCAATCAGCCCCAGCATTTT. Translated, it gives CASSLRTNQPQHF.

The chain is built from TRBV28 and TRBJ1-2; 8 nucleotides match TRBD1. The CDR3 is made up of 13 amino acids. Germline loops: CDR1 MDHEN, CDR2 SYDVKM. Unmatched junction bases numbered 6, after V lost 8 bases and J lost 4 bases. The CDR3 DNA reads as TGTGCCAGCGACGCGGGACAGGCCTATGGCTACACCTTC. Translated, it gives CASDAGQAYGYTF.

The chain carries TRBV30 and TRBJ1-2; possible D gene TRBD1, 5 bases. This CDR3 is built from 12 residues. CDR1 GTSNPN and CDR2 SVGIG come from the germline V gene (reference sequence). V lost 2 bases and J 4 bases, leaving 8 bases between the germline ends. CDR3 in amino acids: CAWSNQGYGYTF. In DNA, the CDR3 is TGTGCCTGGAGTAATCAGGGCTATGGCTACACCTTC.